This TCR beta chain derives from a study of blood T cells in healthy people across ages. General study findings and limits: A roughly linear age-dependent decrease characterized TCR beta diversity per million T cells.

Together with a sample-barcoded 5' primer, a J-beta primer mix was included in a second PCR lasting 7 to 11 cycles. Every cDNA molecule bore a tag from a template-switch adaptor containing 12 random nucleotides. TCRdb fed the 5' RACE reads into MiXCR, producing one record per CDR3 protein. The data contain about 1.8 million distinct CDR3 sequences, about 50% of them seen just once; the ten biggest clones take up over 2%. With regard to this clonotype: Its antigen is unknown.

There were healthy Caucasian individuals from Russia, aged about 6 to 100, serving as donors. Sequences were obtained from blood. The TCR originated in a middle-aged woman in good health.

In DNA form, the CDR3 reads TGTGCCAGCAGACCCCTAAGGCCAGATACGCAGTATTTT. Encoded protein: CASRPLRPDTQYF. This chain uses TRBV5-4 with TRBJ2-3; no reliable D call. The germline CDR1 and CDR2 sequences are SGHNT and YYREEE (reference sequence). The CDR3 has 13 residues. Trimming took 5 bases from V and 4 from J, leaving 11 bases between them.